What follows are 8 T cell receptor beta chains derived from one specimen sequenced in a study of blood T cell repertoires in COVID-19. Here immunoSEQ multiplex PCR was the method, and the copy in TCRdb shows in-frame clones only, minus some. The sample lists roughly 180,000 clones, more than 75% occurring once. The sequenced sample consisted of peripheral blood. The receptors derive from a woman between 45 and 65 years old with COVID-19, enrolled during active disease.

The V gene is TRBV18, the J gene TRBJ1-4; D not certain. Germline V gene lookup returns CDR1 KGHSH and CDR2 LQKENI. Trimming cost V 3 bases and J 7 bases, with 15 bases left between them. The CDR3 runs to 15 residues. CDR3 in DNA: TGTGCCAGCTCACCCCGAGGGCGGGAAGGTGAAAAACTGTTTTTT. It encodes CASSPRGREGEKLFF.

The chain couples TRBV12-3 or TRBV12-4 to TRBJ2-7, with D uncertain. The CDR3 runs to 12 residues. Deletions cut 6 bases from V and 2 bases from J, with 8 bases between. CDR3 sequence: CASSPPAYEQYF. The CDR3, as DNA: TGTGCCAGCAGCCCCCCGGCCTACGAGCAGTACTTC.

This chain connects TRBV3-1 (or the pseudogene TRBV3-2) to TRBJ1-3, with D uncertain. The CDR3 is 14 amino acids. Trimming stripped 1 base from V and 0 bases from J, with 4 bases between. Per the germline V gene, CDR1 is LGHDT and CDR2 is YNNKEL (reference sequence). The CDR3 sequence: CASSQAISGNTIYF. CDR3 DNA: TGTGCCAGCAGCCAAGCTATCTCTGGAAACACCATATATTTT.

V usage is TRBV3-1 (or the pseudogene TRBV3-2) and J usage is TRBJ1-1; no reliable D call. The CDR3 totals 16 residues. Germline V gene sequence: CDR1 LGHDT, CDR2 YNNKEL (reference sequence). V shed 1 base and J shed 10 bases, with 22 bases lying between them. CDR3 sequence reads: CASSQVLAGGVVGAFF. The CDR3 nucleotides read TGTGCCAGCAGCCAAGTGTTGGCAGGTGGCGTGGTTGGAGCTTTCTTT.

The chain has TRBV19 and TRBJ2-1; 9 nucleotides line up with TRBD1. This CDR3 spans 15 amino acids. Germline lookup yields CDR1 LNHDA and CDR2 SQIVND (reference sequence). V dropped 6 bases and J dropped 4; count of bases not matched to a gene: 7. The CDR3 region has the DNA TGTGCCAGTAGCATGGACAGGGGAAAATACAATGAGCAGTTCTTC. It translates to CASSMDRGKYNEQFF.

This clone was counted only a few times. For the CDR3, the DNA is TGTGCCAGCAGGGACCGGACAGGGGGGGCCTACGAGCAGTACTTC. Translation gives CASRDRTGGAYEQYF. The J gene is TRBJ2-7, the V gene TRBV6-6; TRBD1 matches at 10 bases. CDR1 and CDR2 (germline): MNHNY, SVGAGI (reference sequence). V lost 6 bases and J lost 2; bases outside the gene matches: 7. The CDR3 length is 15 residues.

The rearrangement uses TRBV4-1 and TRBJ1-1, with D possibly matching TRBD1 (5 bases). This CDR3 has 17 amino acids. Germline CDR1 is MGHRA and CDR2 is YSYEKL. The ends were cut back, 2 bases at V and 1 base at J, with 17 bases in the middle. The CDR3 bases are TGCGCCAGCAGCCAATGGAACCCGACAGCTCCGAACACTGAAGCTTTCTTT. As protein: CASSQWNPTAPNTEAFF.

This clone was counted once. The chain uses TRBV7-8 and TRBJ1-2; D not certain. Germline loops: CDR1 SGHVS, CDR2 FQNEAQ. Trimming removed 1 base at V and 8 bases at J, with 11 bases between. The CDR3 consists of 13 residues. CDR3 nucleotide sequence: TGTGCCAGCAGCTTAGAAACACCCAGGGGCTACACCTTC. Amino acid sequence: CASSLETPRGYTF.